This T cell receptor (beta chain) was identified in a study of human T cells and chemical hapten exposure. This clonotype was seen many times. Described time point: patch test 1, 2 weeks after DPC sensitization. Treatment noted: therapeutic diphenylcyclopropenone sensitization with weekly scalp DPC. Total RNA came from unfractionated whole blood. Trimming removed 4 bases from V and 9 bases from J; junction bases left unmatched: 15. CDR1 is MDHEN, CDR2 SYDVKM, per germline. This CDR3 has 15 amino acids. TCRdb redid the calling of the RACE reads with MiXCR, one entry per CDR3 protein. The sample records some 41,000 distinct CDR3 sequences, around 3.8% being singletons.

The sequence was obtained from a man over 45 with alopecia areata. Some clones in this sample may be carry-over from other donors' samples. V gene TRBV28 combines with J gene TRBJ2-7; 7 bases line up with TRBD1. This specimen was whole blood, taken in connection with sensitization to the hapten diphenylcyclopropenone (DPC). In DNA, the CDR3 is TGTGCCAGCAGTTCCCTTTCGACAGGGTCGGGTAGGCAGTACTTC. It codes for CASSSLSTGSGRQYF. The complete variable domain, with remaining parts taken from reference TRBV28 and TRBJ2-7, reads DVKVTQSSRYLVKRTGEKVFLECVQDMDHENMFWYRQDPGLGLRLIYFSYDVKMKEKGDIPEGYSVSREKKERFSLILESASTNQTSMYLCASSSLSTGSGRQYFGPGTRLTVT.